These 10 T cell receptor beta chains share one sample of origin, sequenced in a study of T cells in Graves' hyperthyroidism and ophthalmopathy (dated by TCRdb to between 2019 and 2020). The library came from multiplex PCR. Instrument used: Illumina HiSeq 2000. TCR beta CDR3 regions were amplified from RNA transcripts. The first round of RT-PCR for the TCR CDR3 was performed with the HTBI primer set and the Qiagen OneStep RT-PCR kit. TCRdb ran its own pipeline on the public reads, namely fastp trimming at Q25 and MiXCR clone calling, and kept in-frame beta chains. Every entry covers one CDR3 protein and lists the most common genes and DNA from its rows. The sample table contains about 420,000 distinct CDR3 sequences; only one count was recorded for more than 15% of them. The ten largest clones capture 7.5% to 9% of the sample. The specimen was blood. The receptors derive from a woman aged 18 to 35 with Graves' hyperthyroidism.

This clonotype turned up a few times. A much larger clone lies one base from this, so it may be a read error. The CDR3: CASSRERGGVETQYF. In nucleotides, the CDR3 is TGTGCCAGCAGCCGAGAACGCGGGGGCGTAGAGACCCAGTACTTC. The chain combines TRBV3-1 with TRBJ2-5; tentatively, D is TRBD2 (7 bases). The CDR3 is made up of 15 amino acids. From germline, CDR1 is LGHDT and CDR2 YNNKEL (reference sequence). Trimming removed 4 bases at V and 4 bases at J, with 16 bases between.

This clonotype was counted at least ten times. The V call is TRBV12-3 or TRBV12-4, the J call TRBJ2-3, with 7 bases matching TRBD2. Trimming removed 3 bases from V and 3 bases from J; junction bases left unmatched: 6. CDR3 length equals 15 residues. CDR3: CASSLEAGITDTQYF. DNA for the CDR3: TGTGCCAGCAGTTTGGAAGCGGGAATAACAGATACGCAGTATTTT.

This clonotype was seen at least ten times. The gene calls are TRBV5-1 and TRBJ2-7; 8 nucleotides agree with TRBD1. From germline, CDR1 is SGHRS and CDR2 YFSETQ. V trimming: 2 bases; J trimming: 0 bases; junction bases outside the gene matches: 4. The CDR3 is made up of 15 amino acids. CDR3 nucleotide sequence: TGCGCCAGCAGCTTCAGGGGGCACCCCTCCTACGAGCAGTACTTC. It is translated as CASSFRGHPSYEQYF.

This clonotype was observed many times. The chain couples TRBV19 to TRBJ2-6; 9 nucleotides line up with TRBD1. The V gene's germline CDR1 is LNHDA and CDR2 SQIVND (reference sequence). V dropped 5 bases and J dropped 2; count of bases not matched to a gene: 4. The CDR3 covers 16 residues. In nucleotides, the CDR3 is TGTGCCAGTAGTTACGGGACAGGGACTGGGGCCAACGTCCTGACTTTC. Translation gives CASSYGTGTGANVLTF.

This clonotype was detected many times. This chain connects TRBV5-1 to TRBJ2-1, with 10 bases identical to TRBD2. Trimming took 5 bases from V and 4 from J; bases not matched to a gene: 15. The CDR3 consists of 18 residues. Germline CDR1 reads SGHRS; CDR2 reads YFSETQ. The CDR3 nucleotides read TGCGCCAGCAGTCATAACCCTAGCGGGAGAGGCGGTTACAATGAGCAGTTCTTC. It specifies CASSHNPSGRGGYNEQFF.

The count of this clonotype is one. An end of the junction does not agree with germline; a read error may underlie this. The chain uses TRBV14 and TRBJ2-7; TRBD1 agrees at 7 bases. The germline gives CDR1 SGHDN, CDR2 FVKESK. This CDR3 contains 16 residues. The CDR3 nucleotides read TGTGCCAGCAGCCATCTCCAGGGGGTGAGAACCTACGGGCAGTACTTC. Protein sequence: CASSHLQGVRTYGQYF.

The rearrangement links TRBV19 to TRBJ2-1, with 9 bases that match TRBD2. This CDR3 contains 15 residues. Germline V gene lookup returns CDR1 LNHDA and CDR2 SQIVND (reference sequence). V lost 2 bases and J lost 6; bases outside the gene matches: 5. CDR3 in amino acids: CASSIWGLAGNEQFF. In DNA form, the CDR3 reads TGTGCCAGTAGTATATGGGGACTAGCAGGCAATGAGCAGTTCTTC. The full variable domain, with the rest looked up from reference TRBV19 and TRBJ2-1, is DGGITQSPKYLFRKEGQNVTLSCEQNLNHDAMYWYRQDPGQGLRLIYYSQIVNDFQKGDIAEGYSVSREKKESFPLTVTSAQKNPTAFYLCASSIWGLAGNEQFFGPGTRLTVL.

The chain couples TRBV5-1 to TRBJ2-3; a weak D match, TRBD2 (5 bases). Deletions cut 0 bases from V and 6 bases from J, with 8 bases between. CDR1 and CDR2 from the germline V gene are SGHRS and YFSETQ. CDR3 length equals 13 residues. Written as DNA, the CDR3 is TGCGCCAGCAGCTTGGCCACGGGGGATACGCAGTATTTT. This sequence encodes CASSLATGDTQYF.

This clonotype was counted between two and nine times. J is TRBJ2-1 and V is TRBV20-1; 10 positions agree with TRBD2. The J segment lost 4 bases and the V segment lost 3 bases, leaving 12 bases of the junction unmatched. The V gene's germline CDR1 is DFQATT and CDR2 SNEGSKA (reference sequence). The CDR3 is made up of 17 amino acids. CDR3 nucleotides: TGCAGTGCTAGGTTTCCAGCGGGGGGGACCTTATACAATGAGCAGTTCTTC. Protein: CSARFPAGGTLYNEQFF.

A remark on this clonotype: One junction end does not reproduce the germline sequence, and a read error may be involved. This chain links TRBV11-2 with TRBJ2-5, with 12 bases identical to TRBD2. Germline CDR1 and CDR2: SGHAT and FQNNGV. CDR3 length: 11 amino acids. The CDR3: CASSRLAGANF. The CDR3 bases are TGTGCCAGCAGCAGACTAGCGGGAGCCAACTTC. Full variable domain (remainder filled in from reference TRBV11-2 and TRBJ2-5): EAGVAQSPRYKIIEKRQSVAFWCNPISGHATLYWYQQILGQGPKLLIQFQNNGVVDDSQLPKDRFSAERLKGVDSTLKIQPAKLEDSAVYLCASSRLAGANFGPGTRLLVL.